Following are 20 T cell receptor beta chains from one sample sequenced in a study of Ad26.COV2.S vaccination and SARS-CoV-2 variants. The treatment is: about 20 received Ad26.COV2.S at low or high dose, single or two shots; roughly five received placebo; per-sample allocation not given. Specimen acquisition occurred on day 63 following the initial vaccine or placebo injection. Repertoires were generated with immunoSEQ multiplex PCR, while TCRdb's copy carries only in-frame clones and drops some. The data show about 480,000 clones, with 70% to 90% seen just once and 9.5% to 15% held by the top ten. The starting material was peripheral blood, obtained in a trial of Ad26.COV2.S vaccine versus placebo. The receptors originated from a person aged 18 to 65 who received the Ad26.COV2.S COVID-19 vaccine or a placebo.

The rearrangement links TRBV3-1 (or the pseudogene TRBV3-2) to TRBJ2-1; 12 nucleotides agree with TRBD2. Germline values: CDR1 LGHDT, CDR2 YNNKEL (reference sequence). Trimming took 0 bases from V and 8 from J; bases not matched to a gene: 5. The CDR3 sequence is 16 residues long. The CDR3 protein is CASSQEGLAGGDEQFF. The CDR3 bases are TGTGCCAGCAGCCAAGAGGGCCTAGCGGGAGGGGATGAGCAGTTCTTC.

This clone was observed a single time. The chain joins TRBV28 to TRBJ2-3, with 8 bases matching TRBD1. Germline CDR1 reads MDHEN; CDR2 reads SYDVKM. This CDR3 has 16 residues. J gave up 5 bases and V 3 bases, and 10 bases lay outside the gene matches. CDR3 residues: CASSFSGQGAGDTQYF. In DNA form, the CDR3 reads TGTGCCAGCAGTTTTTCTGGGCAGGGGGCGGGAGATACGCAGTATTTT.

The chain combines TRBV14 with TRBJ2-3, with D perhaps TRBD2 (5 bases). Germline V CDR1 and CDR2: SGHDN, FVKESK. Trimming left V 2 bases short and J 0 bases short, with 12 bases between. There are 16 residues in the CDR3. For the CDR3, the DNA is TGTGCCAGCAGCCAACCGGCAGGAGGAAGCACAGATACGCAGTATTTT. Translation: CASSQPAGGSTDTQYF.

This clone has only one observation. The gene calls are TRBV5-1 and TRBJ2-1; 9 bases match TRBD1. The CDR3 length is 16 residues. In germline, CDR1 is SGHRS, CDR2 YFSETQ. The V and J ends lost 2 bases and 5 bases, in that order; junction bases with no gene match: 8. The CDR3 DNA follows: TGCGCCAGCAGCTTCGGGACATGGACAGGGGACAATGAGCAGTTCTTC. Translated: CASSFGTWTGDNEQFF. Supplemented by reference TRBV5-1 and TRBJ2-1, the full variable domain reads KAGVTQTPRYLIKTRGQQVTLSCSPISGHRSVSWYQQTPGQGLQFLFEYFSETQRNKGNFPGRFSGRQFSNSRSEMNVSTLELGDSALYLCASSFGTWTGDNEQFFGPGTRLTVL.

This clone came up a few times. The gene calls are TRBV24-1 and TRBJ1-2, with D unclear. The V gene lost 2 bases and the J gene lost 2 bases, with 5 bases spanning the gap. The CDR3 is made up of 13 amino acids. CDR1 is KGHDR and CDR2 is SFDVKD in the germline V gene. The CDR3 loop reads CATSDWQNYGYTF. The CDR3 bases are TGTGCCACCAGTGATTGGCAGAACTATGGCTACACCTTC.

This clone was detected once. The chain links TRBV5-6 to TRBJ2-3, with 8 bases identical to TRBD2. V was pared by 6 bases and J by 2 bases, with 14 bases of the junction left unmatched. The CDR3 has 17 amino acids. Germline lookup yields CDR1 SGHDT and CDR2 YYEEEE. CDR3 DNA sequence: TGTGCCAGCACCCCATTAGCGGGATCGGCCTACACAGATACGCAGTATTTT. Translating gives CASTPLAGSAYTDTQYF.

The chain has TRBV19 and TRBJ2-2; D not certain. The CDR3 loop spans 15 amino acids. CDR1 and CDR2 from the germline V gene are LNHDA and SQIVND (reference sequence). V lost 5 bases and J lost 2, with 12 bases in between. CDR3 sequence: CASSLGMFNTGELFF. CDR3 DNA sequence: TGTGCCAGTAGTTTAGGCATGTTCAACACCGGGGAGCTGTTTTTT.

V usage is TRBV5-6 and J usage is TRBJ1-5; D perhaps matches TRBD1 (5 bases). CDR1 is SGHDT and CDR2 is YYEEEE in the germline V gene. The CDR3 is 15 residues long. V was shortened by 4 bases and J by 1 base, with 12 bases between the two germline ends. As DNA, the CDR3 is TGTGCCAGCAGCGGGGGACGGGCCAGCAATCAGCCCCAGCATTTT. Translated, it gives CASSGGRASNQPQHF. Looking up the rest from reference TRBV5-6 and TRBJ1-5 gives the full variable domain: DAGVTQSPTHLIKTRGQQVTLRCSPKSGHDTVSWYQQALGQGPQFIFQYYEEEERQRGNFPDRFSGHQFPNYSSELNVNALLLGDSALYLCASSGGRASNQPQHFGDGTRLSIL.

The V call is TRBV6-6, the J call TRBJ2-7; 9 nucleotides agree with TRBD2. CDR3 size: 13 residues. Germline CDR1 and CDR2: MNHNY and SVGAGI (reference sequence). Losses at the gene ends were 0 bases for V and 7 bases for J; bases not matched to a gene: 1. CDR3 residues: CASSYSSGREQYF. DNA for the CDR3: TGTGCCAGCAGTTACTCGAGCGGGAGGGAGCAGTACTTC.

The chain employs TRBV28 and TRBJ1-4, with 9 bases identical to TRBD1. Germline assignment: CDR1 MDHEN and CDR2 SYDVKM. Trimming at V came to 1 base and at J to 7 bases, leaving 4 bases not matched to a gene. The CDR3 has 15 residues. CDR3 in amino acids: CASSLSGTGREKLFF. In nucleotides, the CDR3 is TGTGCCAGCAGTTTATCGGGGACAGGGCGTGAAAAACTGTTTTTT.

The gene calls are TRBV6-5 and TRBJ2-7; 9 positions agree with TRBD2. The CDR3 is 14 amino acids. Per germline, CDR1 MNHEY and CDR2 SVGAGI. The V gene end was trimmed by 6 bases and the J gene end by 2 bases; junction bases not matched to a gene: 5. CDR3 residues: CASRISGSAYEQYF. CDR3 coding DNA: TGTGCCAGCAGGATTAGCGGGAGCGCCTACGAGCAGTACTTC.

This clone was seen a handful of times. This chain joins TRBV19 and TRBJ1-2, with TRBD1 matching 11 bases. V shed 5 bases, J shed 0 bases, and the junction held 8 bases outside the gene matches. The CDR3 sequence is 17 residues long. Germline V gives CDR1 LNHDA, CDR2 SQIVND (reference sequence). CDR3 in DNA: TGTGCCAGTAGTTCCCGGGACAGGGGGGAGGCTAACTATGGCTACACCTTC. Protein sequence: CASSSRDRGEANYGYTF.

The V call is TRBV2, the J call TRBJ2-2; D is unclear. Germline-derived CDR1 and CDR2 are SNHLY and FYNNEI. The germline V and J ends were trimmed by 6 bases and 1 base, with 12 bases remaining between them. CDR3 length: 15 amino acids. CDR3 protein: CASRQEKVNTGELFF. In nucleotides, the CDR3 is TGTGCCAGCAGACAAGAGAAGGTGAACACCGGGGAGCTGTTTTTT. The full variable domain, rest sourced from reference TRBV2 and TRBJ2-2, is EPEVTQTPSHQVTQMGQEVILRCVPISNHLYFYWYRQILGQKVEFLVSFYNNEISEKSEIFDDQFSVERPDGSNFTLKIRSTKLEDSAMYFCASRQEKVNTGELFFGEGSRLTVL.

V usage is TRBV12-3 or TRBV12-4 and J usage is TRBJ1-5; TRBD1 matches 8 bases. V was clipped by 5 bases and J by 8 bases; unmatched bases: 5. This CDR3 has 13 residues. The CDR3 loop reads CASSQGASKPQHF. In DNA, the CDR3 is TGTGCCAGCAGTCAGGGGGCGTCGAAGCCCCAGCATTTT.

In DNA form, the CDR3 reads TGTGCCAGCAGCGCCCCCCTAGCGGGAGCCAAAAACATTCAGTACTTC. Its translation: CASSAPLAGAKNIQYF. The rearrangement joins TRBV7-2 to TRBJ2-4; 8 bases fit TRBD2. This CDR3 contains 16 residues. Germline-derived CDR1 and CDR2 are SGHTA and FQGNSA. Losses at the gene ends were 5 bases for V and 0 bases for J; bases not matched to a gene: 6.

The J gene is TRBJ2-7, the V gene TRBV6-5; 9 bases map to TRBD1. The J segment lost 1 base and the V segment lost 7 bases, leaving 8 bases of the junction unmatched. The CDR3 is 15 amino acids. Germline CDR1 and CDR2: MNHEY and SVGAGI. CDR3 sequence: CASTKGQGPSYEQYF. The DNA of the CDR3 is TGTGCCAGCACCAAGGGACAGGGTCCGTCCTACGAGCAGTACTTC.

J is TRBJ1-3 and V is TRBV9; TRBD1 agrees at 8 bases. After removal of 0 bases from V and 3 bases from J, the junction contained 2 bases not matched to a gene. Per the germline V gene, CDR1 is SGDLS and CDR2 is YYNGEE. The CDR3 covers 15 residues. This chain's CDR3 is CASSVDRGYGNTIYF. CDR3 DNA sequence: TGTGCCAGCAGCGTAGACAGGGGGTATGGAAACACCATATATTTT.

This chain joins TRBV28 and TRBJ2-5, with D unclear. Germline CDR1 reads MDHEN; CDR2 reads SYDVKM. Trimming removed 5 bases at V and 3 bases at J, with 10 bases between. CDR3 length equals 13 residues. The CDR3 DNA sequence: TGTGCCAGCAGTCCCTCGAGCGAAGAGACCCAGTACTTC. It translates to CASSPSSEETQYF.

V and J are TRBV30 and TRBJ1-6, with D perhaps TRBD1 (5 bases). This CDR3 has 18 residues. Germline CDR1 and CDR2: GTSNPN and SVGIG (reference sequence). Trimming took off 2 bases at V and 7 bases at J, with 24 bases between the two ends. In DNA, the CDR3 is TGTGCCTGGAGTCCCCGGGGGGGGTTAATGGGGCCGAATTCACCCCTCCACTTT. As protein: CAWSPRGGLMGPNSPLHF.

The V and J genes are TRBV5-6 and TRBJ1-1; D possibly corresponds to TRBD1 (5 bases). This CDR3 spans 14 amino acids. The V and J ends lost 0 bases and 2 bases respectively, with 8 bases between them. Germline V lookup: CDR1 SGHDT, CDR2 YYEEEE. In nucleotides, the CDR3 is TGTGCCAGCAGCTTGGGGGGCCTTAACACTGAAGCTTTCTTT. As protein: CASSLGGLNTEAFF.